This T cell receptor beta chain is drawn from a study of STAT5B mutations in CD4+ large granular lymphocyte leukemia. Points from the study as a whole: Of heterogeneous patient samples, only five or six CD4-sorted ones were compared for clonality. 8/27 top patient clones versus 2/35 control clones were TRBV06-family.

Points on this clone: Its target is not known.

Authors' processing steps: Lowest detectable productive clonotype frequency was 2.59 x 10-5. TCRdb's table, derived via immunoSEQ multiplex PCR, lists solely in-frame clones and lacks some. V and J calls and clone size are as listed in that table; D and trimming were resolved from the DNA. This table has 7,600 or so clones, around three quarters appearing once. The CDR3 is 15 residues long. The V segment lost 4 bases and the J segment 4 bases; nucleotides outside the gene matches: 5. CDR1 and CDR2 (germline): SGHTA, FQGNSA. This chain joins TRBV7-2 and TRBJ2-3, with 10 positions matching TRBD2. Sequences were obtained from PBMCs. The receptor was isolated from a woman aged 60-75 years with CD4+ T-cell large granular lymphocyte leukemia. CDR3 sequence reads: CASSSLAGAPDTQYF. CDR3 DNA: TGTGCCAGCAGCTCGCTAGCGGGAGCCCCAGATACGCAGTATTTT. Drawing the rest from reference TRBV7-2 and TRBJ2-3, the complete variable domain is GAGVSQSPSNKVTEKGKDVELRCDPISGHTALYWYRQSLGQGLEFLIYFQGNSAPDKSGLPSDRFSAERTGGSVSTLTIQRTQQEDSAVYLCASSSLAGAPDTQYFGPGTRLTVL.